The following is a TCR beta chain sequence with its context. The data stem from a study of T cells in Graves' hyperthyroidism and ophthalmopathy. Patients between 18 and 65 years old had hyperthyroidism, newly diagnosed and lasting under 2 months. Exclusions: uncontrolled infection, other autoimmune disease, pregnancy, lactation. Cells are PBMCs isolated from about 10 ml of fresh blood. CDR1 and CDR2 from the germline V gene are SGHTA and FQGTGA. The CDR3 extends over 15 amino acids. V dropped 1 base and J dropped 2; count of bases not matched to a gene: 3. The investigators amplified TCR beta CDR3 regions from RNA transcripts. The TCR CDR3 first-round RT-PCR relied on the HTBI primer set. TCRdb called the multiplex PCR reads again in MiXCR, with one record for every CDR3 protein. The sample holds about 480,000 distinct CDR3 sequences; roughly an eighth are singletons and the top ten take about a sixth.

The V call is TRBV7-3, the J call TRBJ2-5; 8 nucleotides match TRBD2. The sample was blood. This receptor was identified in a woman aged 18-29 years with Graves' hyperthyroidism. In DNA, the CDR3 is TGTGCCAGCAGCTTAAATAGCGGGGATCAAGAGACCCAGTACTTC. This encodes CASSLNSGDQETQYF.